This TCR beta chain was identified during a study of post-analysis software for immune sequencing data. TCR beta cDNA libraries had unique molecular identifiers. Each CDR3 protein is one row after TCRdb ran MiXCR on the PCR reads. The table records roughly 870,000 distinct CDR3 sequences, approximately 53% of them present only once. In the case of this clonotype: Its antigen remains unknown.

The length of the CDR3 is 15 residues. CDR1 ENHRY and CDR2 SYGVKD come from the germline V gene. General study results and limits: Patients had higher frequencies than controls of about five TRBV segments, including TRBV5-6, TRBV5-1 and TRBV20-1.

The chain links TRBV10-3 to TRBJ2-4; the D gene is possibly TRBD1 (6 bases). The DNA end is a closer match to TRBJ2-7, so the J assignment may be wrong. Sequenced sample: blood. This TCR was sampled from a girl under 18 with multiple sclerosis. CDR3 DNA: TGTGCCATCAGCGAGGGACAAGTTGTGTTCTACGAGCAGTACTTC. Its translation: CAISEGQVVFYEQYF.